This T cell receptor (beta chain) was found in a study of blood T cell repertoires in COVID-19. Across the whole study: In each case, the material was cDNA or gDNA derived from T cells, B-cell-depleted T cells, or PBMCs.

J gave up 6 bases and V 1 base, and 17 bases lay outside the gene matches. The germline gives CDR1 KGHDR, CDR2 SFDVKD. The CDR3 runs to 20 residues. Authors' data handling: Researchers report that nucleated cell counts were estimated from reference gene primer amplification. Clones were read by immunoSEQ multiplex PCR, and TCRdb kept only the in-frame ones, dropping some. That table gives V, J and clone size, and the DNA gave D and trimming. Of about 140,000 clones listed, 82% were seen once; the top ten hold about 4%. The chain has TRBV24-1 and TRBJ2-2, with TRBD1 matching over 9 bases. The clonotype originates from a woman over 75 with acute or convalescent COVID-19. The sequenced sample was peripheral blood. CDR3 in amino acids: CATSDFNPRDREGIPGELFF. The CDR3, as DNA: TGTGCCACCAGTGATTTTAACCCCCGGGACAGGGAAGGGATCCCCGGGGAGCTGTTTTTT.